This is a list of T cell receptor beta chains from one sample in a study of control samples from healthy donors and cancer patients. This table comes from immunoSEQ multiplex PCR, and its TCRdb copy is limited to in-frame clones, with some not included. The data hold 70,000 or so clones, with roughly nine tenths observed a single time. The sequencing input was PBMCs. These receptors originate from a man in his fifties or sixties with lung cancer. CDR3s include the opening cysteine and the closing phenylalanine or tryptophan. Fields, in order: clone size, D gene, V gene, J gene, CDR3 protein, CDR3 DNA. A D gene is named only where the DNA matches it firmly. Clone size appears in some rows only: once, few, many, or a class for an expanded clone.

abundance: once
d_gene: -
v_gene: TRBV24-1
j_gene: TRBJ2-1
CDR3aa: CATSDLGQGMVDEQFF
CDR3nt: TGTGCCACCAGTGATTTAGGGCAGGGAATGGTGGATGAGCAGTTCTTC

abundance: -
d_gene: -
v_gene: TRBV5-6
j_gene: TRBJ1-1
CDR3aa: CASSELGGDDYTEAFF
CDR3nt: TGTGCCAGCAGCGAATTAGGGGGGGACGACTACACTGAAGCTTTCTTT

abundance: -
d_gene: -
v_gene: TRBV3-1/TRBV3-2
j_gene: TRBJ1-1
CDR3aa: CASSQGIIGSTEAFF
CDR3nt: TGTGCCAGCAGCCAAGGGATAATAGGTAGCACTGAAGCTTTCTTT

abundance: -
d_gene: TRBD1
v_gene: TRBV19
j_gene: TRBJ2-5
CDR3aa: CASAPGNRGETQYF
CDR3nt: TGTGCCAGCGCCCCGGGGAACAGGGGGGAGACCCAGTACTTC

abundance: few
d_gene: -
v_gene: TRBV5-5
j_gene: TRBJ1-1
CDR3aa: CASSLAAGENFEAFF
CDR3nt: TGTGCCAGCAGCCTAGCTGCCGGGGAAAATTTTGAAGCTTTCTTT

abundance: few
d_gene: -
v_gene: TRBV21-1
j_gene: TRBJ2-1
CDR3aa: CASSISMDSYNEQFF
CDR3nt: TGTGCCAGCAGCATCTCTATGGACAGTTACAATGAGCAGTTCTTC

abundance: -
d_gene: -
v_gene: TRBV2
j_gene: TRBJ1-1
CDR3aa: CASSKIMNTEAFF
CDR3nt: TGTGCCAGCAGTAAAATTATGAACACTGAAGCTTTCTTT

abundance: -
d_gene: -
v_gene: TRBV5-1
j_gene: TRBJ2-4
CDR3aa: CASSLVAGVENIQYF
CDR3nt: TGCGCCAGCAGCTTGGTTGCAGGAGTCGAAAACATTCAGTACTTC

abundance: -
d_gene: -
v_gene: TRBV7-9
j_gene: TRBJ2-2
CDR3aa: CARTAGATGELFF
CDR3nt: TGTGCCAGGACTGCAGGGGCCACCGGGGAGCTGTTTTTT

abundance: once
d_gene: TRBD2
v_gene: TRBV7-9
j_gene: TRBJ2-1
CDR3aa: CASSPPGGGGNEQFF
CDR3nt: TGTGCCAGCAGCCCGCCCGGGGGGGGCGGCAATGAGCAGTTCTTC

abundance: -
d_gene: TRBD1
v_gene: TRBV5-4
j_gene: TRBJ2-2
CDR3aa: CASSLARQGWTGELFF
CDR3nt: TGTGCCAGCAGCTTGGCACGACAGGGGTGGACCGGGGAGCTGTTTTTT

abundance: -
d_gene: TRBD2
v_gene: TRBV18
j_gene: TRBJ2-3
CDR3aa: CASSNFRTSGGTDTQYF
CDR3nt: TGTGCCAGCTCCAACTTCCGGACTAGCGGGGGGACAGATACGCAGTATTTT

abundance: -
d_gene: TRBD1
v_gene: TRBV9
j_gene: TRBJ1-4
CDR3aa: CASSVGRGTGDEKLFF
CDR3nt: TGTGCCAGCAGCGTAGGAAGGGGGACAGGGGATGAAAAACTGTTTTTT

abundance: -
d_gene: TRBD1
v_gene: TRBV30
j_gene: TRBJ1-3
CDR3aa: CAWSRGQGGSGNTIYF
CDR3nt: TGTGCCTGGAGTAGAGGACAGGGAGGATCAGGAAACACCATATATTTT